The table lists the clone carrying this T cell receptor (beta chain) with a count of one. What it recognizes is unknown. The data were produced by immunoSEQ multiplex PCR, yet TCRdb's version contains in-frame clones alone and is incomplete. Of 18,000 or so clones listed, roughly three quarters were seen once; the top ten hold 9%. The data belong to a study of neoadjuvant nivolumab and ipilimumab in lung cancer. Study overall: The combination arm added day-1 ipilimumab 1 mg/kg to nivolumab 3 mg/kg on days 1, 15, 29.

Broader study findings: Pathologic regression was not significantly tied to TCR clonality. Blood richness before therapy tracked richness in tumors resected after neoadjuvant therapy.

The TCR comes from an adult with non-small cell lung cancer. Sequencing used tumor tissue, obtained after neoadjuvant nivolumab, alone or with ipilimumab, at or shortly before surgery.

The CDR3 spells CASSPLGQVNQPQHF. The DNA for the CDR3 is TGTGCCAGCTCACCACTGGGACAGGTAAATCAGCCCCAGCATTTT. The chain couples TRBV18 to TRBJ1-5; 8 nucleotides match TRBD1. This CDR3 comprises 15 residues. Germline CDR1 is KGHSH and CDR2 is LQKENI. Trimming at V came to 1 base and at J to 4 bases, leaving 3 bases not matched to a gene. The complete variable domain, with remaining parts taken from reference TRBV18 and TRBJ1-5, reads NAGVMQNPRHLVRRRGQEARLRCSPMKGHSHVYWYRQLPEEGLKFMVYLQKENIIDESGMPKERFSAEFPKEGPSILRIQQVVRGDSAAYFCASSPLGQVNQPQHFGDGTRLSIL.